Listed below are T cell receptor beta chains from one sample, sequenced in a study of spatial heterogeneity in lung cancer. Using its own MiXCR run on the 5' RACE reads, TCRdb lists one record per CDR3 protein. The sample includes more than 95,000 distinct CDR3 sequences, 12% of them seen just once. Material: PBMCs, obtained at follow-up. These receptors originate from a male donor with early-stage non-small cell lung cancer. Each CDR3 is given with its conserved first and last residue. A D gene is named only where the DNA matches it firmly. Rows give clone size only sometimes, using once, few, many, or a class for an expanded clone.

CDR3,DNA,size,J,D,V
CASSLGVFNTEAFF,TGTGCCAGCAGCTTAGGAGTATTTAACACTGAAGCTTTCTTT,.,TRBJ1-1,.,TRBV7-2
CASSSEDGLNTEAFF,TGTGCCAGCAGCTCAGAAGACGGATTGAACACTGAAGCTTTCTTT,few,TRBJ1-1,.,TRBV7-3
CASSILDRPELKLFF,TGTGCCAGCAGCATTCTCGACAGGCCCGAACTGAAACTGTTTTTT,.,TRBJ1-4,.,TRBV5-6
CASSQGTGDNQPQHF,TGTGCCAGCTCACAGGGGACAGGGGACAATCAGCCCCAGCATTTT,.,TRBJ1-5,TRBD1,TRBV18
CSARDLFSGRPDTQYF,TGCAGTGCTAGAGATTTGTTTTCGGGGCGCCCAGATACGCAGTATTTT,once,TRBJ2-3,.,TRBV20-1
CASSHGVGVGNQPQHF,TGTGCCAGCAGCCATGGGGTGGGGGTCGGCAATCAGCCCCAGCATTTT,few,TRBJ1-5,.,TRBV5-6
CSAADRDRDHEQYF,TGCAGTGCTGCCGACCGGGACAGGGACCACGAGCAGTACTTC,.,TRBJ2-7,TRBD1,TRBV20-1
CAAGTSEGSEAFF,TGTGCCGCGGGGACCTCAGAGGGCTCTGAAGCTTTCTTT,few,TRBJ1-1,.,TRBV6-5
CAIMESGVGYNEQFF,TGTGCCATCATGGAGAGCGGGGTAGGTTACAATGAGCAGTTCTTC,.,TRBJ2-1,TRBD2,TRBV10-3
CASRWTANTEAFF,TGTGCCAGCAGGTGGACCGCTAACACTGAAGCTTTCTTT,.,TRBJ1-1,.,TRBV3-1
CSAPRGDTEAFF,TGCAGTGCCCCACGTGGAGACACTGAAGCTTTCTTT,few,TRBJ1-1,.,TRBV20-1
CASSLYRGGVSYEQYF,TGTGCCAGCAGCCTCTACAGGGGAGGGGTATCCTACGAGCAGTACTTC,few,TRBJ2-7,.,TRBV28
CASSQGRGLGYNEQFF,TGTGCCAGCAGCCAAGGCAGGGGCCTGGGGTACAATGAGCAGTTCTTC,.,TRBJ2-1,.,TRBV3-1
CASSQGMGNNINEKLFF,TGTGCCAGCAGCCAAGGAATGGGGAATAATATAAATGAAAAACTGTTTTTT,few,TRBJ1-4,.,TRBV4-2
CACRGDNYGYTF,TGTGCCTGTCGCGGGGATAACTATGGCTACACCTTC,.,TRBJ1-2,.,TRBV30
CASSSQLAGTETQYF,TGTGCCAGCAGTTCTCAACTAGCGGGGACAGAGACCCAGTACTTC,.,TRBJ2-5,TRBD2,TRBV28
CASSYSSNRAGGLSYNEQFF,TGTGCCAGCAGTTACTCGAGTAATCGAGCGGGGGGCCTCTCCTACAATGAGCAGTTCTTC,.,TRBJ2-1,TRBD2,TRBV6-2/TRBV6-3
CASSEMHSPLHF,TGCGCCAGCAGTGAAATGCATTCACCCCTCCACTTT,.,TRBJ1-6,.,TRBV10-2
CASSPRRTDTQYF,TGTGCCAGCAGTCCCCGCCGCACAGATACGCAGTATTTT,.,TRBJ2-3,.,TRBV12-3/TRBV12-4
CASRRTVDSNQPQHF,TGTGCCAGTAGGAGGACAGTAGACAGCAATCAGCCCCAGCATTTT,few,TRBJ1-5,.,TRBV19
CASSYLAGQQFF,TGTGCCAGCAGTTACTTAGCGGGGCAGCAGTTCTTC,few,TRBJ2-1,TRBD2,TRBV27
CASSVLGNTGELFF,TGTGCCAGCAGCGTCCTGGGCAACACCGGGGAGCTGTTTTTT,few,TRBJ2-2,.,TRBV9
CASSQPRGRDNTYEQYF,TGCGCCAGCAGCCAACCAAGGGGCAGGGACAACACCTACGAGCAGTACTTC,.,TRBJ2-7,.,TRBV4-1
CASSLGGASSKEQYF,TGTGCCAGCAGTTTAGGGGGCGCCTCCTCTAAGGAGCAGTACTTC,.,TRBJ2-7,.,TRBV28
CASSLNRNSPLHF,TGTGCCAGCAGCTTAAACAGGAACTCACCCCTCCACTTT,many,TRBJ1-6,.,TRBV7-3
CASSLPNVQPRETQYF,TGCGCCAGCAGTCTCCCCAATGTACAGCCGCGGGAGACCCAGTACTTC,few,TRBJ2-5,.,TRBV23-1